This is a list of T cell receptor beta chains from one sample in a study of shared clonotypes between healthy human individuals. Generated by immunoSEQ multiplex PCR, the TCRdb table keeps only in-frame clones and is missing some. The repertoire holds roughly 1,100,000 clones, with about 70% as singletons. Sequenced material: memory CD4+ T cells sorted from blood. The receptors originated from a man between 18 and 35 years old in good health. The CDR3 runs from the conserved cysteine through the conserved F or W. Each record gives: CDR3 DNA, CDR3 protein, V gene, J gene, D gene, clone size. The D gene is left open where the match is weak. The size of a clone is reported for some rows only, either as once, few or many, or as a class for expanded clones.

TGTGCCAGCAGCTTGGACTATGGGACTAGCGGGAGTGCCCACGAGCAGTACTTC,CASSLDYGTSGSAHEQYF,TRBV5-8,TRBJ2-7,TRBD2,few
TGCGCCAGCAGCTTCGCAGGGCCAGATGGCTACACCTTC,CASSFAGPDGYTF,TRBV5-1,TRBJ1-2,NA,NA
TGTGCCAGTAGTATAGGTGGGACGTTACGCGGCTACACCTTC,CASSIGGTLRGYTF,TRBV19,TRBJ1-2,NA,NA
TGTGCCAGCTCATTTAACCAAGAGACCCAGTACTTC,CASSFNQETQYF,TRBV18,TRBJ2-5,NA,NA
TGTGCCAGCAGCCCCCGTGGACAGGGGTCCGGGGAGCTGTTTTTT,CASSPRGQGSGELFF,TRBV11-3,TRBJ2-2,TRBD1,NA
TGTGCCAGTAGTATTTTAGCGGGACACACCGGGGAGCTGTTTTTT,CASSILAGHTGELFF,TRBV19,TRBJ2-2,TRBD2,once
TGTGCCAGTAGTTCCGGCGGGGAGCAGTACTTC,CASSSGGEQYF,TRBV19,TRBJ2-7,NA,NA
TGTGCCAGCAGTTTCACTAGCTACGAGCAGTACTTC,CASSFTSYEQYF,TRBV6-6,TRBJ2-7,NA,NA
TGCAGCGTTGTGTTAACTGCCCCAAACTCCTACAATGAGCAGTTCTTC,CSVVLTAPNSYNEQFF,TRBV29-1,TRBJ2-1,NA,NA
TGTGCCAGCAGTCAGGACCTCGGAGCCCTCCACTTT,CASSQDLGALHF,TRBV6-5,TRBJ1-6,NA,NA
TGTGCCAGCAGTTTTGGGGTAAAGCCCCCTCTCTACGAGCAGTACTTC,CASSFGVKPPLYEQYF,TRBV28,TRBJ2-7,NA,once
TGTGCCAGCAGCGTAGCGGGCTTCACAGATACGCAGTATTTT,CASSVAGFTDTQYF,TRBV9,TRBJ2-3,NA,NA
TGTGCCAGCAGGGGTCGAGGGGGCGTATATGGCTACACCTTC,CASRGRGGVYGYTF,TRBV28,TRBJ1-2,TRBD1,NA
TGTGCCAGCAGCCGCGGGAGCTCCTACGAGCAGTACTTC,CASSRGSSYEQYF,TRBV7-3,TRBJ2-7,TRBD2,NA
TGTGCCAGCAGCTTATTGGTGGGATCCTACGAGCAGTACTTC,CASSLLVGSYEQYF,TRBV7-2,TRBJ2-7,NA,NA
TGTGCCAGCAGCAACCGTGGGGGAACAACAGATACGCAGTATTTT,CASSNRGGTTDTQYF,TRBV16,TRBJ2-3,NA,NA
TGTGCCAGCAGCCCCATTGGGGGTGGTAGAGAGACCCAGTACTTC,CASSPIGGGRETQYF,TRBV7-2,TRBJ2-5,NA,few
TGTGCCAGCAGCACGGGACTAGCGGGAGAGAGTAGAAAAGAGACCCAGTACTTC,CASSTGLAGESRKETQYF,TRBV7-2,TRBJ2-5,TRBD2,NA
TGTGCCAGCATCGCTTCCTACGAGCAGTACTTC,CASIASYEQYF,TRBV2,TRBJ2-7,NA,NA
TGTGCCAGCAGCTTAGCTACAGGGGGAGAGACCCAGTACTTC,CASSLATGGETQYF,TRBV11-1,TRBJ2-5,TRBD1,NA
TGTGCCAGCAGCGTAGGGCCGCAGTTGTACAATGAGCAGTTCTTC,CASSVGPQLYNEQFF,TRBV9,TRBJ2-1,NA,NA
TGCGCCAGCAGCTTGGCAGGGGACTATGGCTACACCTTC,CASSLAGDYGYTF,TRBV5-1,TRBJ1-2,NA,NA
TGCGCCAGCAGCCTAATGTATCCAGCGGGGAGTTCGAATGAGCAGTTCTTC,CASSLMYPAGSSNEQFF,TRBV5-1,TRBJ2-1,TRBD2,NA